These T cell receptor beta chains were read from a single sample in a study of blood T cell repertoires in COVID-19. Measured with immunoSEQ multiplex PCR; TCRdb has only the in-frame clones, and not every one. The data show more than 200,000 clones, more than 75% seen once. Sequences were obtained from peripheral blood. These receptor sequences come from a man aged 50 to 60 with COVID-19, enrolled during active disease. The CDR3 runs from the conserved cysteine through the conserved F or W. The D gene is left open where the match is weak. Clone size is not always given. Where it is, it says once, few, many or a class for expanded clones.

abundance: .
v_gene: TRBV7-2
j_gene: TRBJ1-1
d_gene: .
CDR3aa: CASSLGGRLTEAFF
CDR3nt: TGTGCCAGCAGCTTAGGGGGCAGATTGACTGAAGCTTTCTTT

abundance: .
v_gene: TRBV11-1
j_gene: TRBJ2-7
d_gene: .
CDR3aa: CASSLAEGEQYF
CDR3nt: TGTGCCAGCAGCTTAGCGGAGGGCGAGCAGTACTTC

abundance: .
v_gene: TRBV7-2
j_gene: TRBJ2-5
d_gene: TRBD2
CDR3aa: CASTPRGAGGLETQYF
CDR3nt: TGTGCCAGCACCCCTCGGGGAGCGGGGGGGCTAGAGACCCAGTACTTC

abundance: .
v_gene: TRBV30
j_gene: TRBJ2-4
d_gene: TRBD1
CDR3aa: CAWSTGQGFSKNIQYF
CDR3nt: TGTGCCTGGTCCACGGGACAGGGTTTTTCCAAAAACATTCAGTACTTC

abundance: .
v_gene: TRBV19
j_gene: TRBJ2-7
d_gene: TRBD2
CDR3aa: CARFRLAVYEQYF
CDR3nt: TGTGCCAGGTTCAGGCTAGCGGTCTACGAGCAGTACTTC

abundance: .
v_gene: TRBV5-8
j_gene: TRBJ2-5
d_gene: .
CDR3aa: CASSRTEKTQYF
CDR3nt: TGTGCCAGCAGCAGGACTGAGAAGACCCAGTACTTC

abundance: .
v_gene: TRBV5-4
j_gene: TRBJ2-1
d_gene: TRBD2
CDR3aa: CASSLEASGGFYNEQFF
CDR3nt: TGTGCCAGCAGCTTGGAAGCTAGCGGGGGCTTTTACAATGAGCAGTTCTTC

abundance: .
v_gene: TRBV4-3
j_gene: TRBJ2-7
d_gene: TRBD1
CDR3aa: CASSHSRTGFYEQYF
CDR3nt: TGCGCCAGCAGCCATTCCCGGACAGGGTTCTACGAGCAGTACTTC

abundance: .
v_gene: TRBV5-1
j_gene: TRBJ2-7
d_gene: TRBD1
CDR3aa: CASSLGQDHYEQYF
CDR3nt: TGCGCCAGCAGCCTGGGACAGGATCACTACGAGCAGTACTTC

abundance: .
v_gene: TRBV6-6
j_gene: TRBJ1-2
d_gene: .
CDR3aa: CASSPVADGYTF
CDR3nt: TGTGCCAGCAGTCCCGTCGCGGATGGCTACACCTTC

abundance: few
v_gene: TRBV6-2/TRBV6-3
j_gene: TRBJ1-5
d_gene: .
CDR3aa: CASSYSQDWNQPQHF
CDR3nt: TGTGCCAGCAGTTACAGCCAGGATTGGAATCAGCCCCAGCATTTT

abundance: .
v_gene: TRBV7-3
j_gene: TRBJ1-1
d_gene: TRBD1
CDR3aa: CASSTTTGGNTEAFF
CDR3nt: TGTGCCAGCAGCACAACTACAGGGGGTAACACTGAAGCTTTCTTT

abundance: .
v_gene: TRBV9
j_gene: TRBJ2-3
d_gene: TRBD2
CDR3aa: CASSVAGGGTDTQYF
CDR3nt: TGTGCCAGCAGCGTAGCGGGGGGGGGCACAGATACGCAGTATTTT

abundance: once
v_gene: TRBV18
j_gene: TRBJ2-5
d_gene: TRBD2
CDR3aa: CASSPSAAGGQETQYF
CDR3nt: TGTGCCAGCTCACCGAGCGCCGCGGGGGGACAAGAGACCCAGTACTTC

abundance: .
v_gene: TRBV11-1
j_gene: TRBJ2-5
d_gene: TRBD1
CDR3aa: CASSPATGLETQYF
CDR3nt: TGTGCCAGCAGCCCCGCGACAGGGCTGGAGACCCAGTACTTC

abundance: .
v_gene: TRBV4-2
j_gene: TRBJ2-2
d_gene: .
CDR3aa: CASSQAEGRTGELFF
CDR3nt: TGTGCCAGCAGCCAAGCGGAGGGGCGCACCGGGGAGCTGTTTTTT

abundance: few
v_gene: TRBV3-1/TRBV3-2
j_gene: TRBJ2-7
d_gene: TRBD1
CDR3aa: CASSQGTGGAYEQYF
CDR3nt: TGTGCCAGCAGCCAGGGGACAGGGGGCGCCTACGAGCAGTACTTC